This T cell receptor (beta chain) was found in a study of CD8+CD57+ T cells in acquired aplastic anemia. Study-level background: DNA from sorted CD4+ and CD8+ cells averaged about 3.2 ug.

Findings and limits, study-wide: Common to patients and controls were roughly 30 CD8+ CDR3 sequences. Patient and control CD8+ Simpson's diversity was not significantly different.

The germline gives CDR1 SQVTM, CDR2 ANQGSEA. Trimming pared 0 bases from V and 4 bases from J, leaving 10 bases between. CDR3 length equals 13 residues. In regard to this clonotype: No antigen is known for it.

An expansion of CD8+CD57+ cells by flow cytometry had been shown in patients chosen for sequencing. The study sampled blood from patients who had received no therapy. TCR beta VDJ and CDR3 were profiled, and genomic DNA was the template. Via MiXCR, TCRdb re-called the reads, giving one row per CDR3 protein. Of about 160,000 distinct CDR3 sequences in the sample, around half were seen once. What was sequenced was sorted CD4+, CD8+, or CD8+CD57+ T cells (not recorded which) from PBMCs. This TCR was sampled from a human donor with aplastic anemia. J is TRBJ2-7 and V is TRBV29-1; D may match TRBD1 or TRBD2 (6 bases each). CDR3 sequence: CSVEDRGRYEQYF. CDR3 nucleotides: TGCAGCGTTGAAGATCGGGGGCGGTACGAGCAGTACTTC.